These T cell receptor beta chains were read from a single sample in a study of beta chain features in type 1 diabetes. Produced via immunoSEQ multiplex PCR; TCRdb's table is partial and in-frame only. The repertoire has more than 110,000 clones, roughly 7.2% of them found once; the top ten carry 1.3% to 1.5%. Source material: central memory CD4+ T cells from blood. Receptors originate from a woman aged 25 to 45 in good health. CDR3s include the opening cysteine and the closing phenylalanine or tryptophan. A D gene is named only where the DNA matches it firmly. A clone size is listed for some rows: how often the clone was seen (once, few, many), or a class if it is expanded.

TRBV7-2,TRBJ2-3,17,TRBD1,few,CASSYPPGGMGTDTQYF,TGTGCCAGCAGCTACCCCCCAGGGGGAATGGGGACAGATACGCAGTATTTT
TRBV10-3,TRBJ2-5,14,TRBD1,-,CAIKRTGSQETQYF,TGTGCCATCAAGAGGACAGGGAGTCAAGAGACCCAGTACTTC
TRBV7-2,TRBJ2-7,14,-,-,CASSSRAQSYEQYF,TGTGCCAGCAGCTCCCGAGCACAGTCCTACGAGCAGTACTTC
TRBV7-2,TRBJ1-5,13,-,few,CASSRQSDQPQHF,TGTGCCAGCAGCCGACAGTCAGATCAGCCCCAGCATTTT
TRBV5-4,TRBJ2-3,14,-,-,CASSSGHSTDTQYF,TGTGCCAGCAGCTCAGGACACTCCACAGATACGCAGTATTTT
TRBV7-9,TRBJ2-1,14,TRBD2,-,CASSPLAGDNEQFF,TGTGCCAGCAGCCCACTAGCGGGGGACAATGAGCAGTTCTTC
TRBV2,TRBJ1-2,14,-,-,CASTISGDSYGYTF,TGTGCCAGCACCATTTCGGGGGATTCCTATGGCTACACCTTC
TRBV29-1,TRBJ2-1,12,-,few,CSVGGVYNEQFF,TGCAGCGTTGGGGGGGTTTACAATGAGCAGTTCTTC
TRBV27,TRBJ1-1,15,TRBD1,-,CASSFMTGGNTEAFF,TGTGCCAGCAGTTTTATGACAGGGGGCAACACTGAAGCTTTCTTT
TRBV5-1,TRBJ2-5,15,-,-,CASSLAAGLGETQYF,TGCGCCAGCAGCTTGGCCGCAGGGCTGGGGGAGACCCAGTACTTC
TRBV18,TRBJ1-2,15,-,few,CASSPNRQGGYGYTF,TGTGCCAGCTCACCAAATCGCCAGGGAGGCTATGGCTACACCTTC
TRBV2,TRBJ2-3,15,-,-,CASRGDILVTDTQYF,TGTGCCAGCAGGGGGGACATTCTAGTCACAGATACGCAGTATTTT
TRBV2,TRBJ2-7,14,-,few,CASRGHTSSYEQYF,TGTGCCAGCAGAGGACACACGAGCTCCTACGAGCAGTACTTC
TRBV5-1,TRBJ2-1,17,TRBD2,-,CASSERGGASGYNEQFF,TGCGCCAGCAGCGAACGAGGCGGGGCTAGCGGCTACAATGAGCAGTTCTTC
TRBV30,TRBJ2-5,15,TRBD2,-,CAWSRQGSGIGEQYF,TGTGCCTGGAGTCGGCAAGGAAGCGGGATCGGAGAGCAGTACTTC
TRBV7-8,TRBJ2-5,14,-,few,CASSSPGDQETQYF,TGTGCCAGCAGCTCACCGGGGGACCAAGAGACCCAGTACTTC
TRBV11-3,TRBJ1-1,13,TRBD1,once,CASSLTGGTEAFF,TGTGCCAGCAGCCTAACAGGGGGCACCGAAGCTTTCTTT
TRBV14,TRBJ1-2,15,-,-,CASSQLGGRSYGYTF,TGTGCCAGCAGCCAACTCGGGGGGCGCTCGTATGGCTACACCTTC
TRBV7-8,TRBJ1-4,18,-,-,CASSFGGLGRSTNEKLFF,TGTGCCAGCAGCTTTGGGGGTCTCGGGAGGTCAACTAATGAAAAACTGTTTTTT
TRBV9,TRBJ2-1,15,TRBD2,few,CASSALGTSLNEQFF,TGTGCCAGCAGCGCACTAGGGACTAGCTTGAATGAGCAGTTCTTC
TRBV29-1,TRBJ2-1,16,TRBD2,many,CSVVTSGASSYNEQFF,TGCAGCGTTGTAACTAGCGGGGCAAGCTCCTACAATGAGCAGTTCTTC
TRBV27,TRBJ2-1,15,-,-,CASRLTTETYNEQFF,TGTGCCAGCAGGCTAACTACCGAAACCTACAATGAGCAGTTCTTC
TRBV7-3,TRBJ2-7,12,-,-,CASSLVLFEQYF,TGTGCCAGCAGCCTCGTACTATTCGAGCAGTACTTC
TRBV7-2,TRBJ2-7,14,-,many,CASAGAAPPYEQYF,TGTGCCAGTGCGGGGGCAGCCCCACCCTACGAGCAGTACTTC
TRBV7-2,TRBJ2-3,14,-,few,CASSLVRRADTQYF,TGTGCCAGCAGCTTAGTACGTCGAGCGGATACGCAGTATTTT
TRBV28,TRBJ1-1,13,-,-,CASSPSGGTEAFF,TGTGCCAGCAGCCCCTCCGGGGGGACTGAAGCTTTCTTT
TRBV7-9,TRBJ2-1,14,TRBD2,many,CASSRSGSFDEQFF,TGTGCCAGCAGCCGTAGCGGGAGTTTTGATGAGCAGTTCTTC
TRBV29-1,TRBJ2-5,13,-,many,CSVDMGAQETQYF,TGCAGCGTTGACATGGGGGCTCAAGAGACCCAGTACTTC
TRBV4-3,TRBJ1-5,16,-,few,CASSQEHRARNQPQHF,TGCGCCAGCAGCCAAGAACACAGGGCGAGAAATCAGCCCCAGCATTTT
TRBV7-2,TRBJ2-1,13,TRBD2,few,CASSFPGGYEQFF,TGTGCCAGCAGTTTTCCGGGAGGGTATGAGCAGTTCTTC
TRBV2,TRBJ1-4,14,TRBD1,-,CASSEGQGEEKLFF,TGTGCCAGCAGTGAAGGGCAGGGGGAGGAAAAACTGTTTTTT
TRBV19,TRBJ2-7,13,-,once,CASSIRSAREQYF,TGTGCCAGTAGTATTCGGTCTGCACGCGAGCAGTACTTC
TRBV5-6,TRBJ2-2,16,TRBD1,few,CASSLPGTANTGELFF,TGTGCCAGCAGCTTGCCCGGGACAGCGAACACCGGGGAGCTGTTTTTT
TRBV4-3,TRBJ1-2,13,TRBD1,-,CASTGTGENGYTF,TGCGCCAGCACAGGGACAGGGGAGAATGGCTACACCTTC
TRBV4-3,TRBJ1-5,15,-,many,CASSQGGAGNQPQHF,TGCGCCAGCAGCCAAGGGGGCGCGGGCAATCAGCCCCAGCATTTT
TRBV10-3,TRBJ1-4,18,-,-,CAISEGLTSRQSNEKLFF,TGTGCCATCAGTGAAGGACTGACAAGCCGGCAGAGTAATGAAAAACTGTTTTTT
TRBV25-1,TRBJ2-7,11,-,few,CASSTSYEQYF,TGTGCCAGCAGTACTTCATACGAGCAGTACTTC
TRBV7-6,TRBJ2-3,14,TRBD2,few,CASSLEGGGDTQYF,TGTGCCAGCAGCTTAGAGGGCGGGGGAGATACGCAGTATTTT
TRBV18,TRBJ2-1,16,TRBD2,-,CASSPPGLAGDSEQFF,TGTGCCAGCTCACCCCCGGGTCTAGCGGGAGACAGTGAGCAGTTCTTC
TRBV27,TRBJ2-1,15,-,-,CASSSSGTVYNEQFF,TGTGCCAGCAGTTCCTCCGGGACTGTCTACAATGAGCAGTTCTTC
TRBV6-6,TRBJ1-1,11,-,-,CASTDRFKAFF,TGTGCCAGCACCGACAGATTTAAAGCTTTCTTT
TRBV7-8,TRBJ2-3,15,-,-,CASSSWDQGTDTQYF,TGTGCCAGCAGCTCGTGGGACCAGGGGACAGATACGCAGTATTTT
TRBV7-8,TRBJ2-5,16,TRBD1,few,CASSLVPDRDQETQYF,TGTGCCAGCAGCTTAGTACCCGACAGGGACCAAGAGACCCAGTACTTC
TRBV7-2,TRBJ2-7,16,TRBD2,few,CASSFLAGGGPYEQYF,TGTGCCAGCAGCTTCTTAGCGGGAGGGGGGCCTTACGAGCAGTACTTC
TRBV7-8,TRBJ1-3,17,-,-,CASSFIAGQISGNTIYF,TGTGCCAGCAGCTTCATAGCTGGACAAATCTCTGGAAACACCATATATTTT
TRBV6-1,TRBJ1-2,15,-,many,CASSAQGSPNYGYTF,TGTGCCAGCAGTGCACAGGGTTCCCCTAACTATGGCTACACCTTC
TRBV18,TRBJ1-1,14,-,few,CASSARNSNTEAFF,TGTGCCAGCTCAGCTAGAAATTCGAACACTGAAGCTTTCTTT
TRBV7-3,TRBJ2-7,14,-,few,CASSLSRGSYEQYF,TGTGCCAGCAGCTTAAGCAGGGGATCCTACGAGCAGTACTTC
TRBV14,TRBJ2-7,20,TRBD2,few,CASSQDSRTSGITRAYEQYF,TGTGCCAGCAGCCAAGATTCCAGGACTAGCGGGATCACCCGAGCCTACGAGCAGTACTTC
TRBV27,TRBJ2-7,14,-,-,CASGGRGSSYEQYF,TGTGCCAGCGGCGGCCGGGGGAGCTCCTACGAGCAGTACTTC
TRBV18,TRBJ1-2,14,-,few,CASSPRSEAYGYTF,TGTGCCAGCTCACCACGGAGCGAAGCCTATGGCTACACCTTC
TRBV28,TRBJ2-5,14,-,few,CASSSSLFVETQYF,TGTGCCAGCAGTTCTTCCCTATTCGTTGAGACCCAGTACTTC
TRBV11-2,TRBJ2-1,16,-,few,CASRLETDWSYNEQFF,TGTGCCAGCAGGCTCGAAACGGACTGGTCCTACAATGAGCAGTTCTTC